The present entry profiles one TCR beta chain with its context. This sample stems from a study of cytomegalovirus exposure and HLA in healthy donors. The approximately 120-subject validation cohort, separate from the approximately 670-subject first cohort, included the donors. Some clones are missing from TCRdb's copy, which holds only in-frame ones; the method was immunoSEQ multiplex PCR. This sample carries roughly 73,000 clones, nearly 95% of them seen once, and the ten largest clones take 1.5% to 1.7%. Material: PBMCs. The TCR comes from a young man in good health and CMV-seropositive.

CDR3 loop: CASSVTSGANTGELFF. In DNA form, the CDR3 reads TGTGCCAGCAGCGTTACTAGCGGGGCGAACACCGGGGAGCTGTTTTTT. The chain is built from TRBV9 and TRBJ2-2; 10 bases are shared with TRBD2. Germline CDR1 is SGDLS and CDR2 is YYNGEE. CDR3 size: 16 residues. V was clipped by 2 bases and J by 0 bases; unmatched bases: 1. The whole variable domain, filled in from reference TRBV9 and TRBJ2-2, reads DSGVTQTPKHLITATGQRVTLRCSPRSGDLSVYWYQQSLDQGLQFLIQYYNGEERAKGNILERFSAQQFPDLHSELNLSSLELGDSALYFCASSVTSGANTGELFFGEGSRLTVL.